Reported below is one T cell receptor beta chain. The sample comes from a study of blood T cell repertoires in COVID-19. Study context: The United States, Italy and Spain provided the acute and convalescent COVID-19 samples. T cells, B-cell-depleted T cells, or PBMCs provided the cDNA or gDNA that served as material.

Seattle cases were enrolled at active infection and followed longitudinally. CDR3 length: 11 residues. V gave up 11 bases and J gave up 8 bases, with 12 bases separating them. Germline CDR1 reads KGHDR; CDR2 reads SFDVKD. Source study methods: Estimation of nucleated cell counts was performed using reference gene primer amplification. Using immunoSEQ multiplex PCR, the repertoire was profiled, and TCRdb retains in-frame clones only, with some absent. The V and J calls and clone size were taken over from that table, and D and trimming were inferred from the DNA. The table has 300,000 to 350,000 clones, 80% to 90% seen once.

The sequence was obtained from a woman aged 45-60 years with COVID-19, enrolled during active disease. The J gene is TRBJ2-1, the V gene TRBV24-1; perhaps TRBD1 as D (6 bases). The sequenced sample consisted of peripheral blood. DNA of the CDR3: TGTGCCAGTCAACAGGGCCATGAGCAGTTCTTC. Translated, it gives CASQQGHEQFF.